These 12 T cell receptor beta chains originate from one sample sequenced in a study of blood T cell repertoires in COVID-19. Repertoires were generated with immunoSEQ multiplex PCR, while TCRdb's copy carries only in-frame clones and drops some. The repertoire consists of some 120,000 clones, with around 88% occurring once and the leading ten covering 5.9%. Input material: peripheral blood. The receptors were gathered from an elderly man with active or convalescent COVID-19.

The genes are TRBV5-4 and TRBJ1-2; 8 bases are shared with TRBD1. Germline V lookup: CDR1 SGHNT, CDR2 YYREEE (reference sequence). The CDR3 consists of 13 residues. The trim removed 4 bases at V and 5 bases at J, leaving 4 bases unmatched. CDR3 sequence: CASSVGTGYGYTF. Written as DNA, the CDR3 is TGTGCCAGCAGCGTAGGGACAGGATATGGCTACACCTTC.

This clone has ten or more counts. V is TRBV5-1 and J is TRBJ1-1; no clear D gene. The CDR3 length is 14 residues. CDR1 and CDR2 (germline): SGHRS, YFSETQ. Trimming took off 2 bases at V and 1 base at J, with 9 bases between the two ends. CDR3 loop: CASSFGRGNTEAFF. In DNA, the CDR3 is TGCGCCAGCAGCTTCGGACGGGGGAACACTGAAGCTTTCTTT.

The chain employs TRBV7-6 and TRBJ1-4; the D is unclear. The CDR3 is 15 residues long. Germline values: CDR1 SGHVS, CDR2 FNYEAQ. V was clipped by 5 bases and J by 5 bases, with 15 bases between them. The DNA for the CDR3 is TGTGCCAGCAGCCCCCGGGGAGAACACAATGAAAAACTGTTTTTT. Its translation is CASSPRGEHNEKLFF.

In this sample, this clone turned up a few times. This chain uses TRBV30 with TRBJ1-2; 7 positions agree with TRBD1. The CDR3 is 14 amino acids. With V trimmed by 0 bases and J by 12 bases, 13 bases remained unmatched. The germline CDR1 and CDR2 sequences are GTSNPN and SVGIG (reference sequence). CDR3 DNA sequence: TGTGCCTGGAGTGTATGGGGACAGACATTAATTCACACCTTC. Its protein product is CAWSVWGQTLIHTF.

The CDR3 DNA follows: TGTGCCAGCAGTGACGGCGGGGGGGCAAAGACCCAGTACTTC. Translation: CASSDGGGAKTQYF. This chain links TRBV6-1 with TRBJ2-5, with 9 bases matching TRBD2. This CDR3 has 14 amino acids. The J segment lost 6 bases and the V segment lost 3 bases, leaving 5 bases of the junction unmatched. CDR1 and CDR2 from the germline V gene are MNHNS and SASEGT.

This chain uses TRBV6-1 with TRBJ1-2; TRBD1 might be the D (5 bases). The CDR3 runs to 15 residues. Germline lookup yields CDR1 MNHNS and CDR2 SASEGT. Trimming took 3 bases from V and 12 from J, leaving 23 bases between them. CDR3 nucleotides: TGTGCCAGCAGTGAGACAGTACAGCTCCCATTTTGGGACACCTTC. Residues: CASSETVQLPFWDTF.

The chain links TRBV3-1 (or the pseudogene TRBV3-2) to TRBJ2-1; 13 nucleotides line up with TRBD2. Per germline, CDR1 LGHDT and CDR2 YNNKEL (reference sequence). J was trimmed by 7 bases and V by 4 bases; bases with no gene match: 4. This CDR3 contains 15 residues. CDR3 amino acids: CASSLGTSGVNEQFF. The DNA of the CDR3 is TGTGCCAGCAGCCTAGGGACTAGCGGGGTAAATGAGCAGTTCTTC.

The chain joins TRBV6-6 to TRBJ1-6, with D maybe TRBD1 (6 bases). The CDR3 totals 14 residues. The V gene lost 3 bases and the J gene lost 7 bases, with 10 bases spanning the gap. CDR1 and CDR2 from the germline V gene are MNHNY and SVGAGI (reference sequence). The CDR3 here is CASSYGQRNSPLHF. The CDR3, as DNA: TGTGCCAGCAGTTATGGACAGAGAAATTCACCCCTCCACTTT.

The chain couples TRBV7-2 to TRBJ2-1, with no clear D. The ends were cut back, 2 bases at V and 2 bases at J, with 13 bases in the middle. The CDR3 runs to 16 residues. The germline CDR1 and CDR2 sequences are SGHTA and FQGNSA. In DNA, the CDR3 is TGTGCCAGCAGCTTAATGGGCCACATAGCCTACAATGAGCAGTTCTTC. It codes for CASSLMGHIAYNEQFF.

This chain connects TRBV6-5 to TRBJ2-7; TRBD1 aligns across 7 bases. The V segment lost 7 bases and the J segment 0 bases; nucleotides outside the gene matches: 9. The CDR3 is 15 amino acids. CDR1 is MNHEY and CDR2 is SVGAGI in the germline V gene. The CDR3 DNA reads TGTGCCAGCACCAAGGGGACAGCGGACTCCTACGAGCAGTACTTC. Its translation: CASTKGTADSYEQYF.

This clone was found a few times. V is TRBV27 and J is TRBJ1-1, with TRBD1 matching 9 bases. The junction had 11 bases not matched to a gene; V was cut back by 5 bases and J by 4 bases. CDR1 is MNHEY and CDR2 is SMNVEV in the germline V gene (reference sequence). The CDR3 sequence is 16 residues long. The CDR3 here is CASSKVPGQGITEAFF. DNA for the CDR3: TGTGCCAGCAGTAAGGTACCGGGACAGGGAATCACTGAAGCTTTCTTT.

The chain combines TRBV25-1 with TRBJ1-4; 7 nucleotides line up with TRBD1. CDR1 and CDR2 (germline): MGHDK, SYGVNS. Trimming cost V 2 bases and J 7 bases; bases outside gene matches: 10. The CDR3 runs 16 residues. CDR3 DNA: TGTGCCAGCAGTGAAGACCCGCGGGCAGGGGGTGAAAAACTGTTTTTT. Residues: CASSEDPRAGGEKLFF.